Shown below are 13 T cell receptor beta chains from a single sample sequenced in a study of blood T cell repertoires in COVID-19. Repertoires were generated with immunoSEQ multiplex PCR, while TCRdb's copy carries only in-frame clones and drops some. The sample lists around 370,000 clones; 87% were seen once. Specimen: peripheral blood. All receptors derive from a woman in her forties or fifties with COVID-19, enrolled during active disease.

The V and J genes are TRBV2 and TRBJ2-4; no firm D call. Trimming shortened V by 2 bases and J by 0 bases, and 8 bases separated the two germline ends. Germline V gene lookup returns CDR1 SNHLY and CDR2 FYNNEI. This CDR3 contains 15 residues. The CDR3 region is CASSESLTAKNIQYF. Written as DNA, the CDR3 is TGTGCCAGCAGTGAATCACTTACAGCCAAAAACATTCAGTACTTC.

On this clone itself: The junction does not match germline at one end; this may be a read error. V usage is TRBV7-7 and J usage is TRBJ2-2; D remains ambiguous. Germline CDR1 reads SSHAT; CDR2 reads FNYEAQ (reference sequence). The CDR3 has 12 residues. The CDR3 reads CASSLTTGELFF. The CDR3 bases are TGTGCTAGCAGCCTGACAACCGGGGAGCTGTTTTTT. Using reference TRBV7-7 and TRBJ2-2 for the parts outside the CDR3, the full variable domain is GAGVSQSPRYKVTKRGQDVTLRCDPISSHATLYWYQQALGQGPEFLTYFNYEAQPDKSGLPSDRFSAERPEGSISTLTIQRTEQRDSAMYRCASSLTTGELFFGEGSRLTVL.

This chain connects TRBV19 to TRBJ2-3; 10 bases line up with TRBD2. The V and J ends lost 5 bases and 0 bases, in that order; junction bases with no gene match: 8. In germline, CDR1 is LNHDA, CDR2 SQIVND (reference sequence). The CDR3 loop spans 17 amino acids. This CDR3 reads CASSLNGLAASTDTQYF. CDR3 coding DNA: TGTGCCAGTAGTCTCAATGGACTAGCGGCTAGCACAGATACGCAGTATTTT. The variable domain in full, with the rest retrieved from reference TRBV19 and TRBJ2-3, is DGGITQSPKYLFRKEGQNVTLSCEQNLNHDAMYWYRQDPGQGLRLIYYSQIVNDFQKGDIAEGYSVSREKKESFPLTVTSAQKNPTAFYLCASSLNGLAASTDTQYFGPGTRLTVL.

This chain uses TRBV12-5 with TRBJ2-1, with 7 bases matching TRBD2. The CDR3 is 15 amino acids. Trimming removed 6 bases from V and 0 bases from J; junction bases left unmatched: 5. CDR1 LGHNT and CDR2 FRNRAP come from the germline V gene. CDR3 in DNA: TGTGCTAGTGGCCCTAGCGGCGTCTCCTACAATGAGCAGTTCTTC. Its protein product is CASGPSGVSYNEQFF.

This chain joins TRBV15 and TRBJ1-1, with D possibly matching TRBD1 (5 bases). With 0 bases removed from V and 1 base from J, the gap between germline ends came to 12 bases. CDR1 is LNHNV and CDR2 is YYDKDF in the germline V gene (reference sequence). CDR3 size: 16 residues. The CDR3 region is CATSRDYVGGNTEAFF. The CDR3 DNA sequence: TGTGCCACCAGCAGAGATTATGTCGGGGGGAACACTGAAGCTTTCTTT.

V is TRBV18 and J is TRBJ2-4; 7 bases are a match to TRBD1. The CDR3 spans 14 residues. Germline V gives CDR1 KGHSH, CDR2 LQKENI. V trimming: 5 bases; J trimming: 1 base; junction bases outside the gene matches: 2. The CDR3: CASSMDRAKNIQYF. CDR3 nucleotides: TGTGCCAGCTCAATGGACAGGGCCAAAAACATTCAGTACTTC.

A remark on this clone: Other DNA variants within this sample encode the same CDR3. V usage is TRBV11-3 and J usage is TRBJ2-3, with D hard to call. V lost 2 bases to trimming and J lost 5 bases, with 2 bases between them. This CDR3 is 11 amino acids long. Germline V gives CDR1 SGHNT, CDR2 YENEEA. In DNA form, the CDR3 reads TGTGCCAGCAGCTTACAAGATACGCAGTATTTT. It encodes CASSLQDTQYF.

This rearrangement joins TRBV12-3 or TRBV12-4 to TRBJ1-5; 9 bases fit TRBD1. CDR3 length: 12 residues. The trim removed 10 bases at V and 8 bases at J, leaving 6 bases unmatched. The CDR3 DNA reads TGTGCCACCCGGACAGGGGTGAAGCCCCAGCATTTT. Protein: CATRTGVKPQHF.

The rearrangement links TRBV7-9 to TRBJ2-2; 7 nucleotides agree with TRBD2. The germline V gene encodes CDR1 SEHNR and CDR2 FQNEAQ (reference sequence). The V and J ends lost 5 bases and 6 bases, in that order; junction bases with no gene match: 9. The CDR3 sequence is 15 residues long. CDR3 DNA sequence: TGTGCCAGCAGCGCCGGGACTACCTTTGCCGGGGAGCTGTTTTTT. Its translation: CASSAGTTFAGELFF.

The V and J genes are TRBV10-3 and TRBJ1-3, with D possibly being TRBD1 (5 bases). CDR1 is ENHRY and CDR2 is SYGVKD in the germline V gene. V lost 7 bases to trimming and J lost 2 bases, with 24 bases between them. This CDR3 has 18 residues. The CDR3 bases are TGTGCCATCAAGGGGCAGGGAAACTTGACGACGGCTGGAAACACCATATATTTT. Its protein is CAIKGQGNLTTAGNTIYF.

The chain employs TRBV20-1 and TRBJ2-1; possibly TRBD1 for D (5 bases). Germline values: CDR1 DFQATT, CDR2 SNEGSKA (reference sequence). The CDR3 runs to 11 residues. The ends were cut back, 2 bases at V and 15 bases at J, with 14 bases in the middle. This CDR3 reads CSARRGKCRFF. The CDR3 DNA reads TGCAGTGCTAGAAGGGGAAAGTGTCGGTTCTTC.

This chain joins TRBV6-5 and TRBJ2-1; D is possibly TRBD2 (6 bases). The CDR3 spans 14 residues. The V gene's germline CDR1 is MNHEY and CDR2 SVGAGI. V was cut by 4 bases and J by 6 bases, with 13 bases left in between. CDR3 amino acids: CASSSGLFSNEQFF. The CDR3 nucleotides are TGTGCCAGCAGTTCGGGACTTTTCTCCAATGAGCAGTTCTTC.

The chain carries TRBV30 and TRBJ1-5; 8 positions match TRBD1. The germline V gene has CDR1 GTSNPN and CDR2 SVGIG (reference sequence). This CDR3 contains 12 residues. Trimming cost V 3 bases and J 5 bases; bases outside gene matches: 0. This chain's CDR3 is CAWRTGDQPQHF. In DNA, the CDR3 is TGTGCCTGGAGGACAGGGGATCAGCCCCAGCATTTT. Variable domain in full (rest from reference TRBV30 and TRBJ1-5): SQTIHQWPATLVQPVGSPLSLECTVEGTSNPNLYWYRQAAGRGLQLLFYSVGIGQISSEVPQNLSASRPQDRQFILSSKKLLLSDSGFYLCAWRTGDQPQHFGDGTRLSIL.